Shown below are 19 T cell receptor beta chains from a single sample sequenced in a study of neurological immune-mediated disorders. One entry per CDR3 protein, called by TCRdb with MiXCR from the 5' RACE reads. The data contain about 62,000 distinct CDR3 sequences, over 3.5% of them singletons. The specimen sequenced was PBMCs. Receptors originate from a woman aged 50 to 65 with multiple sclerosis.

This clonotype was picked up many times. The chain recombines TRBV20-1 with TRBJ2-3; 8 nucleotides agree with TRBD2. With V trimmed by 1 base and J by 4 bases, 13 bases remained unmatched. Germline lookup yields CDR1 DFQATT and CDR2 SNEGSKA (reference sequence). The CDR3 has 17 amino acids. The CDR3 nucleotides are TGCAGTGCTAGAGCCCCGGGAGCGGGGGCGAGCGCAGATACGCAGTATTTT. Translated, it gives CSARAPGAGASADTQYF.

This clonotype was seen many times. The chain couples TRBV5-6 to TRBJ1-1, with a possible D match to TRBD1 (5 bases). The V end was cut by 0 bases, the J end by 1 base, with 10 bases between. The CDR3 spans 15 residues. CDR1 is SGHDT, CDR2 YYEEEE, per germline. CDR3 nucleotide sequence: TGTGCCAGCAGCTTGGGGGCCCAGGGGAACACTGAAGCTTTCTTT. Its translation is CASSLGAQGNTEAFF.

This clonotype was observed many times. One end of the junction is discordant with germline, which a read error may explain. The CDR3 bases are TGCGCCAGCAGCGTAACCCTGAATCAGCCCCAGAATTTT. Translating it yields CASSVTLNQPQNF. This rearrangement joins TRBV5-1 to TRBJ1-5; D is unresolved. CDR1 is SGHRS, CDR2 YFSETQ, per germline. This CDR3 is built from 13 residues.

For this clonotype: This could be a read error, since a much larger clone is one nucleotide away. The rearrangement uses TRBV6-6 and TRBJ1-1; D is uncertain. Germline V lookup: CDR1 MNHNY, CDR2 SVGAGI (reference sequence). CDR3 length: 12 amino acids. The CDR3 DNA is TGTGCCAGCAGCCGCACTAACACTGAAGTTTTCTTT. Amino acid sequence: CASSRTNTEVFF.

The rearrangement links TRBV6-5 to TRBJ1-4, with no clear D. The CDR3 totals 14 residues. CDR1 and CDR2 from the germline V gene are MNHEY and SVGAGI. V shed 0 bases and J shed 7 bases, with 9 bases lying between them. CDR3 sequence reads: CASSYSDLGEKLFF. CDR3 nucleotide sequence: TGTGCCAGCAGTTACTCGGATCTGGGTGAAAAACTGTTTTTT.

This clonotype showed up many times. This chain connects TRBV15 to TRBJ2-7, with TRBD1 as a possible D gene (6 bases). CDR3 length: 16 residues. V dropped 0 bases and J dropped 0 bases, with 12 bases sitting between them. Germline V gene lookup returns CDR1 LNHNV and CDR2 YYDKDF (reference sequence). DNA for the CDR3: TGTGCCACCAGCAGAGAGGCAGGGGCTTTCTCCTACGAGCAGTACTTC. It specifies CATSREAGAFSYEQYF.

This clonotype was picked up many times. The V call is TRBV7-9, the J call TRBJ1-2; no reliable D call. The CDR3 loop spans 13 amino acids. Trimming removed 5 bases from V and 8 bases from J, with 15 bases in between. CDR1 SEHNR and CDR2 FQNEAQ come from the germline V gene (reference sequence). CDR3 amino acids: CASSLGLGPGYTF. In nucleotides, the CDR3 is TGTGCCAGCAGCCTCGGTTTAGGGCCCGGCTACACCTTC.

This clonotype was recorded many times. This chain connects TRBV15 to TRBJ2-7; 10 bases align to TRBD2. The CDR3 is 16 residues long. V lost 0 bases and J lost 3; bases outside the gene matches: 5. The germline V gene encodes CDR1 LNHNV and CDR2 YYDKDF (reference sequence). The CDR3 DNA sequence: TGTGCCACCAGCAGAGATCGGGTAGCGGGAGGCTACGAGCAGTACTTC. Its protein is CATSRDRVAGGYEQYF.

This clonotype was observed many times. The chain employs TRBV3-1 and TRBJ1-1; weak D call: TRBD1 (6 bases). The CDR3 contains 13 residues. V was trimmed by 0 bases and J by 8 bases, leaving 10 bases between them. The V gene's germline CDR1 is LGHDT and CDR2 YNNKEL (reference sequence). The CDR3 DNA sequence: TGTGCCAGCAGCCAAGAGTGGGGGCGCGAAGCTTTCTTT. This encodes CASSQEWGREAFF. Looking up the rest from reference TRBV3-1 and TRBJ1-1 gives the full variable domain: DTAVSQTPKYLVTQMGNDKSIKCEQNLGHDTMYWYKQDSKKFLKIMFSYNNKELIINETVPNRFSPKSPDKAHLNLHINSLELGDSAVYFCASSQEWGREAFFGQGTRLTVV.

This clonotype came up many times. The chain has TRBV12-3 or TRBV12-4 and TRBJ2-5, with 7 bases matching TRBD1. The CDR3 consists of 15 residues. Unmatched junction bases numbered 8, after V lost 3 bases and J lost 4 bases. CDR3 sequence: CASSFSPTGRETQYF. In DNA form, the CDR3 reads TGTGCCAGCAGTTTTTCCCCGACAGGGCGAGAGACCCAGTACTTC.

This clonotype has at least ten counts. The CDR3 nucleotides read TGTGCCAGCAGCTTCGGCAGGGCCCAAGAGACCCAGTACTTC. Its protein is CASSFGRAQETQYF. The chain carries TRBV7-9 and TRBJ2-5; possibly TRBD1 for D (5 bases). The V gene's germline CDR1 is SEHNR and CDR2 FQNEAQ (reference sequence). There are 14 residues in the CDR3. The germline V and J ends were trimmed by 3 bases and 1 base, with 9 bases remaining between them.

This clonotype was seen only a few times. A much larger clone lies one base from this, so it may be a read error. The V and J genes are TRBV10-3 and TRBJ1-5, with 7 positions matching TRBD1. CDR3 length: 14 residues. Trimming took 6 bases from V and 4 from J; bases not matched to a gene: 6. CDR1 and CDR2 from the germline V gene are ENHRY and SYGVKD. The CDR3 reads CAISRDRKNQPQHF. CDR3 sequence (DNA): TGTGCCATCAGCCGGGACAGAAAAAATCAGCCCCAGCATTTT.

This clonotype showed up many times. The chain joins TRBV29-1 to TRBJ2-5; 7 nucleotides agree with TRBD1. CDR3 length: 13 amino acids. Trimming removed 7 bases from V and 4 bases from J; junction bases left unmatched: 9. The germline gives CDR1 SQVTM, CDR2 ANQGSEA. The DNA for the CDR3 is TGCAGCGCAAATCAAGGGGGCCTAGAGACCCAGTACTTC. Its translation: CSANQGGLETQYF. The whole variable domain, filled in from reference TRBV29-1 and TRBJ2-5, reads SAVISQKPSRDICQRGTSLTIQCQVDSQVTMMFWYRQQPGQSLTLIATANQGSEATYESGFVIDKFPISRPNLTFSTLTVSNMSPEDSSIYLCSANQGGLETQYFGPGTRLLVL.

This clonotype was seen repeatedly, ten times or more. The chain employs TRBV5-1 and TRBJ2-7; D assignment may be TRBD1 or TRBD2 (5 bases each). There are 16 residues in the CDR3. In germline, CDR1 is SGHRS, CDR2 YFSETQ. With 0 bases removed from V and 6 bases from J, the gap between germline ends came to 19 bases. The CDR3: CASSLAVPGRGVEQYF. The CDR3 DNA is TGCGCCAGCAGCTTGGCCGTTCCCGGCAGAGGGGTCGAGCAGTACTTC.

There are many counts of this clonotype. This chain uses TRBV2 with TRBJ2-1; D is perhaps TRBD2 (5 bases). V lost 8 bases to trimming and J lost 8 bases, with 22 bases between them. This CDR3 contains 15 residues. CDR1 is SNHLY, CDR2 FYNNEI, per germline. CDR3 region: CASFPIRDFRDEQFF. The CDR3 DNA sequence: TGTGCCAGCTTTCCCATCCGGGATTTCCGGGATGAGCAGTTCTTC.

The rearrangement joins TRBV12-3 or TRBV12-4 to TRBJ1-5; maybe TRBD1 (6 bases). The CDR3 consists of 14 residues. With 6 bases removed from V and 4 bases from J, the gap between germline ends came to 13 bases. The CDR3 spells CASSPQGGNQPQHF. The CDR3 bases are TGTGCCAGCAGCCCACAGGGCGGGAATCAGCCCCAGCATTTT.

This clonotype appeared many times. The rearrangement uses TRBV20-1 and TRBJ2-5, with 10 nucleotides matching TRBD1. Germline V lookup: CDR1 DFQATT, CDR2 SNEGSKA (reference sequence). Trimming removed 6 bases from V and 1 base from J; junction bases left unmatched: 5. The CDR3 is 14 residues long. The DNA of the CDR3 is TGCAGTGCCCAGGACAGGGGGTTCCAAGAGACCCAGTACTTC. Its translation: CSAQDRGFQETQYF.

The chain recombines TRBV11-2 with TRBJ1-5; D is uncertain. From germline, CDR1 is SGHAT and CDR2 FQNNGV. Trimming stripped 5 bases from V and 5 bases from J, with 10 bases between. There are 13 residues in the CDR3. The CDR3 loop is CASSAQQDQPQHF. The CDR3 DNA is TGTGCCAGCAGCGCCCAGCAAGATCAGCCCCAGCATTTT.

Ten or more counts support this clonotype. DNA for the CDR3: TGTGCCAGCAGCCGGACTAGAAACGAGCAGTACTTC. It codes for CASSRTRNEQYF. This chain links TRBV14 with TRBJ2-7; TRBD2 aligns across 7 bases. Germline V lookup: CDR1 SGHDN, CDR2 FVKESK. J was trimmed by 5 bases and V by 4 bases; bases with no gene match: 2. The CDR3 covers 12 residues.